This T cell receptor (beta chain) is drawn from a study of breast tumors, draining lymph nodes, adjacent tissues. Study-wide results and caveats: Tumor TCR diversity was below lymph nodes but above nontumor tissue. Most tumor T cells seemingly derive from lymph node, then expand in tumor. Tumor T cell lymph node origin was a supported hypothesis, not proven.

Samples came from axillary lymph nodes draining the breast cancer. This clonotype was seen at least ten times. Its antigen is not known. CDR1 SGDLS and CDR2 YYNGEE come from the germline V gene. This CDR3 is built from 15 residues. V gave up 3 bases and J gave up 2 bases; unmatched junction bases: 5. One entry per CDR3 protein results from TCRdb running MiXCR on the multiplex PCR reads. The data show about 100,000 distinct CDR3 sequences, with around 21% seen just once and around 1.3% held by the top ten. This clonotype originated in a female donor with breast cancer. Some clones in this sample may be carry-over from other donors' samples. The V call is TRBV9, the J call TRBJ1-2; 9 nucleotides align to TRBD1. Sequencing input: axillary lymph node tissue. CDR3 DNA sequence: TGTGCCAGCAGCGAGGGACAGGGAATCAACTATGGCTACACCTTC. This encodes CASSEGQGINYGYTF.